A selection of T cell receptor beta chains follows, all from one sample in a study of T cells in Graves' hyperthyroidism and ophthalmopathy. From the multiplex PCR reads, TCRdb called clonotypes with MiXCR, one entry per CDR3 protein. The sample carries 450,000 to 700,000 distinct CDR3 sequences, about 45% recorded once. The sample was peripheral blood or thyroid tissue (not recorded which). The receptors derive from an adult woman with Graves' disease, either hyperthyroidism or ophthalmopathy (not recorded which). Each CDR3 is given with its conserved first and last residue. The order of the fields is clone size, V gene, J gene, D gene, CDR3 protein, CDR3 DNA. The D gene is left open where the match is weak. Not every row has a clone size; where given, it reads once, few, many or a size class.

>many|TRBV6-1|TRBJ2-7|NA
CASSAGQEGDEQYF
TGTGCCAGCAGTGCCGGACAGGAGGGTGACGAGCAGTACTTC
>NA|TRBV20-1|TRBJ2-7|TRBD2
CSAAGTSHEQYF
TGCAGTGCCGCCGGGACTAGCCACGAGCAGTACTTC
>NA|TRBV2|TRBJ1-1|NA
CASNGDSGEWITEAFF
TGTGCCAGCAATGGAGACTCCGGGGAATGGATCACTGAAGCTTTCTTT
>NA|TRBV6-5|TRBJ1-2|NA
CASTQRERYTF
TGTGCCAGCACCCAGCGGGAGAGATACACCTTC
>NA|TRBV2|TRBJ2-7|NA
CASRPDVRGYEQYF
TGTGCCAGCAGACCGGACGTGAGGGGCTACGAGCAGTACTTC
>NA|TRBV15|TRBJ1-2|NA
CATSRTGGYYGYTF
TGTGCCACCAGCAGAACCGGGGGATACTATGGTTACACCTTC
>NA|TRBV10-3|TRBJ1-6|NA
CAISERDLSSSPLHF
TGTGCCATCAGTGAGAGGGACCTCTCTAGCTCACCCCTCCACTTT
>many|TRBV10-3|TRBJ1-4|TRBD1
CAISEWDRGLLGEKLFF
TGTGCCATCAGTGAATGGGACAGGGGACTCTTAGGGGAAAAACTGTTTTTT
>many|TRBV7-9|TRBJ2-7|NA
CASSRIVDEQYF
TGTGCCAGCAGCCGCATTGTAGACGAGCAGTACTTC
>NA|TRBV6-5|TRBJ2-2|TRBD2
CASSYEAGVVRNEQFF
TGTGCCAGCAGTTACGAGGCGGGAGTGGTACGGAATGAGCAGTTTTTT
>NA|TRBV20-1|TRBJ2-1|TRBD2
CSAREAGLAAYNDQFF
TGCAGTGCTAGAGAGGCTGGACTAGCGGCATACAATGATCAGTTCTTC
>NA|TRBV7-3|TRBJ2-7|NA
CASARNGGGQGAYEQYF
TGTGCCAGCGCCCGTAACGGGGGGGGACAGGGAGCCTACGAGCAGTACTTC
>many|TRBV4-1|TRBJ2-2|NA
CASSQELFGSLGELFF
TGCGCCAGCAGCCAAGAACTATTCGGGAGCCTCGGGGAGCTGTTTTTT
>many|TRBV5-8|TRBJ1-2|NA
CASSLKSDSNYGYTF
TGTGCCAGCAGCTTAAAGTCGGACAGTAACTATGGCTACACCTTC
>NA|TRBV15|TRBJ2-5|NA
CATSSSGIARETQYF
TGTGCCACCAGCAGCTCGGGGATTGCGCGAGAGACCCAGTACTTC
>NA|TRBV5-1|TRBJ2-7|TRBD2
CASSRDGRYEQYF
TGCGCCAGCAGCCGGGACGGGAGGTACGAGCAGTACTTC
>NA|TRBV10-3|TRBJ1-3|NA
CAISETGRFTIYF
TGTGCCATCAGTGAGACGGGACGATTCACCATATATTTT
>NA|TRBV7-2|TRBJ2-5|NA
CASSSTLSQETQYF
TGTGCCAGCAGCTCAACTCTGAGTCAAGAGACCCAGTACTTC
>NA|TRBV10-3|TRBJ1-3|NA
CAIRKGTTIYF
TGTGCCATCAGAAAGGGAACAACCATATATTTT
>NA|TRBV10-3|TRBJ1-1|NA
CAIILNTEAFF
TGTGCCATCATCTTGAACACTGAAGCTTTCTTT
>many|TRBV6-1|TRBJ1-2|NA
CASSESDRTYGYTF
TGTGCCAGCAGTGAATCTGACAGAACTTATGGCTACACCTTC
>many|TRBV5-5|TRBJ1-2|NA
CASSFNERYGYTF
TGTGCCAGCAGCTTCAATGAACGCTATGGCTACACCTTC
>many|TRBV5-5|TRBJ1-1|NA
CASSWTELLNTEAFF
TGTGCCAGCAGCTGGACAGAGCTACTGAACACTGAAGCTTTCTTT
>NA|TRBV7-9|TRBJ1-6|NA
CASSPFGSPLHF
TGTGCCAGCAGCCCGTTCGGTTCACCCCTCCACTTT
>NA|TRBV12-3/TRBV12-4|TRBJ1-4|NA
CASRQGQKGEKLFF
TGTGCCAGCAGGCAGGGACAAAAGGGGGAAAAACTGTTTTTT
>many|TRBV7-9|TRBJ2-5|NA
CASSTYLGDGETQYF
TGTGCCAGCAGCACGTATCTAGGAGACGGAGAGACCCAGTACTTC
>many|TRBV4-1|TRBJ1-5|NA
CASSRTLSQPQHF
TGCGCCAGCAGCCGAACTCTAAGCCAGCCCCAGCATTTT
>NA|TRBV29-1|TRBJ1-1|TRBD1
CSPGTAYTEAFF
TGCAGCCCAGGGACAGCCTACACTGAAGCTTTCTTT
>few|TRBV14|TRBJ1-2|TRBD1
CASSQAGQGADGYTF
TGTGCCAGCAGCCAAGCCGGACAGGGGGCGGATGGCTACACCTTC
>few|TRBV6-1|TRBJ1-2|NA
CASILRPQTGGYGYTF
TGTGCCAGCATACTCAGGCCCCAGACAGGTGGCTATGGCTACACCTTC
>many|TRBV15|TRBJ2-7|TRBD2
CATSRDLAAYEQYF
TGTGCCACCAGCAGAGACCTAGCGGCCTACGAGCAGTACTTC
>NA|TRBV7-8|TRBJ1-1|TRBD1
CASSLVTGQQAFF
TGTGCCAGCAGCCTAGTCACGGGACAGCAAGCTTTCTTT
>NA|TRBV7-8|TRBJ1-1|NA
CASSLGPTGGTEAFF
TGTGCCAGCAGCTTAGGACCCACCGGGGGCACTGAAGCTTTCTTT
>NA|TRBV28|TRBJ2-5|TRBD1
CASSARTGSETQYF
TGTGCCAGCAGCGCAAGGACAGGTTCGGAGACCCAGTACTTC
>many|TRBV2|TRBJ1-1|TRBD1
CASRGDRDTEAFF
TGTGCCAGCAGGGGGGACAGAGACACTGAAGCTTTCTTT
>many|TRBV5-5|TRBJ1-6|NA
CASSLIGSSYNSPLHF
TGTGCCAGCAGCTTGATCGGCTCTTCCTATAATTCACCCCTCCACTTT
>NA|TRBV20-1|TRBJ1-4|TRBD1
CSASSAAGQGVEKLFF
TGCAGTGCTAGCTCCGCGGCGGGACAGGGGGTAGAAAAACTGTTTTTT
>many|TRBV9|TRBJ2-7|NA
CASFLYEQYF
TGTGCCAGCTTCTTATACGAGCAGTACTTC
>once|TRBV10-3|TRBJ1-2|NA
CAIASSLVRGEGYTF
TGTGCCATTGCCAGCAGCCTCGTACGGGGCGAGGGCTACACCTTC
>few|TRBV10-3|TRBJ1-5|NA
CAISESGKGRQPQHF
TGTGCCATCAGTGAGTCGGGGAAAGGGCGTCAGCCCCAGCATTTT
>many|TRBV6-6|TRBJ2-2|NA
CASSYGRDAGELFF
TGTGCCAGCAGTTACGGCAGGGATGCCGGGGAGCTGTTTTTT